One sample yielded the 10 T cell receptor beta chains listed below, sequenced in a study of blood T cells in healthy people across ages. Together with a sample-barcoded 5' primer, a J-beta primer mix was included in a second PCR lasting about 7 to 12 cycles. TCRdb re-called the 5' RACE reads with MiXCR, one entry per CDR3 protein. The sample carries approximately 940,000 distinct CDR3 sequences, roughly 52% recorded once. The sample comprised blood. Source of these receptors: a man aged 30-40 years in good health.

The rearrangement joins TRBV20-1 to TRBJ2-7; 9 bases map to TRBD1. CDR3 length equals 14 residues. With 6 bases clipped from V and 0 bases from J, the junction kept 6 bases outside the gene matches. Germline CDR1 reads DFQATT; CDR2 reads SNEGSKA (reference sequence). The CDR3 DNA is TGCAGTGCCGAGACAGGGGGTTCCTCCTACGAGCAGTACTTC. Amino acids: CSAETGGSSYEQYF.

The chain's CDR3 is CASSYAQNSDTQYF. In DNA form, the CDR3 reads TGTGCCAGCAGTTATGCCCAGAACTCAGATACGCAGTATTTT. The V call is TRBV6-5, the J call TRBJ2-3; no clear D gene. CDR3 length equals 14 residues. V was trimmed by 3 bases and J by 4 bases, leaving 11 bases between them. Per the germline V gene, CDR1 is MNHEY and CDR2 is SVGAGI.

This clonotype was found a few times. The rearrangement joins TRBV12-3 or TRBV12-4 to TRBJ2-5; 9 positions agree with TRBD2. The CDR3 length is 15 residues. V dropped 5 bases and J dropped 5; count of bases not matched to a gene: 9. This chain's CDR3 is CASSDQRGAGETQYF. The CDR3 DNA is TGTGCCAGCAGTGACCAGCGGGGGGCCGGGGAGACCCAGTACTTC.

Only a few counts were recorded for this clonotype. The V and J genes are TRBV29-1 and TRBJ1-4, with D uncertain. The CDR3 is made up of 15 amino acids. Trimming stripped 4 bases from V and 3 bases from J, with 15 bases between. CDR1 and CDR2 from the germline V gene are SQVTM and ANQGSEA. The CDR3 nucleotides read TGCAGCGTTGGACGGCAGGAAGGAGCTAATGAAAAACTGTTTTTT. Protein: CSVGRQEGANEKLFF. The whole variable domain, filled in from reference TRBV29-1 and TRBJ1-4, reads SAVISQKPSRDICQRGTSLTIQCQVDSQVTMMFWYRQQPGQSLTLIATANQGSEATYESGFVIDKFPISRPNLTFSTLTVSNMSPEDSSIYLCSVGRQEGANEKLFFGSGTQLSVL.

V and J are TRBV29-1 and TRBJ2-4; perhaps TRBD1 as D (7 bases). Trimming cost V 0 bases and J 4 bases, with 25 bases left between them. Germline V gene data show CDR1 as SQVTM and CDR2 as ANQGSEA. This CDR3 spans 19 amino acids. CDR3 in DNA: TGCAGCGTTGAAGATCCCCCTAGCAGGGGGGCCTCCGGAAAAAACATTCAGTACTTC. Its protein is CSVEDPPSRGASGKNIQYF. The full variable domain, rest sourced from reference TRBV29-1 and TRBJ2-4, is SAVISQKPSRDICQRGTSLTIQCQVDSQVTMMFWYRQQPGQSLTLIATANQGSEATYESGFVIDKFPISRPNLTFSTLTVSNMSPEDSSIYLCSVEDPPSRGASGKNIQYFGAGTRLSVL.

The chain has TRBV12-5 and TRBJ1-2; TRBD1 aligns across 12 bases. Germline CDR1 LGHNT, CDR2 FRNRAP. The CDR3 covers 14 residues. V shed 5 bases and J 7 bases; nucleotides not matched to a gene: 5. CDR3 DNA sequence: TGTGCTAGTGGTCTGGGACAGGGGGCAAGTGGCTACACCTTC. This encodes CASGLGQGASGYTF.

This clonotype appeared a few times. J is TRBJ2-5 and V is TRBV24-1; the D is unclear. V was cut by 4 bases and J by 3 bases, with 2 bases left in between. Germline loops: CDR1 KGHDR, CDR2 SFDVKD. This CDR3 spans 11 amino acids. DNA for the CDR3: TGTGCCACCAGTGAGGAAGAGACCCAGTACTTC. Translation gives CATSEEETQYF.

The rearrangement links TRBV7-2 to TRBJ2-4; D tentatively reads TRBD1 or TRBD2 (5 bases each). The CDR3 consists of 15 residues. The V gene lost 4 bases and the J gene lost 7 bases, with 17 bases spanning the gap. CDR1 and CDR2 (germline): SGHTA, FQGNSA. CDR3 sequence: CASSSTFGGGNIQYF. DNA of the CDR3: TGTGCCAGCAGCTCGACATTTGGGGGTGGGAACATTCAGTACTTC.

This clonotype turned up a few times. This chain connects TRBV7-9 to TRBJ2-7; weak D call: TRBD1 (6 bases). Germline V gives CDR1 SEHNR, CDR2 FQNEAQ (reference sequence). The V end was cut by 5 bases, the J end by 6 bases, with 17 bases between. This CDR3 has 14 residues. Written as DNA, the CDR3 is TGTGCCAGCAGCGGCCGGGACACTCCTGCCGAGCAGTACTTC. Encoded protein: CASSGRDTPAEQYF.

The V and J genes are TRBV7-9 and TRBJ2-7; 12 bases agree with TRBD1. Germline lookup yields CDR1 SEHNR and CDR2 FQNEAQ (reference sequence). The junction had 5 bases not matched to a gene; V was cut back by 0 bases and J by 5 bases. The CDR3 runs to 16 residues. CDR3 loop: CASSLAAGTGGNEQYF. CDR3 sequence (DNA): TGTGCCAGCAGCTTAGCAGCAGGGACAGGGGGCAACGAGCAGTACTTC.